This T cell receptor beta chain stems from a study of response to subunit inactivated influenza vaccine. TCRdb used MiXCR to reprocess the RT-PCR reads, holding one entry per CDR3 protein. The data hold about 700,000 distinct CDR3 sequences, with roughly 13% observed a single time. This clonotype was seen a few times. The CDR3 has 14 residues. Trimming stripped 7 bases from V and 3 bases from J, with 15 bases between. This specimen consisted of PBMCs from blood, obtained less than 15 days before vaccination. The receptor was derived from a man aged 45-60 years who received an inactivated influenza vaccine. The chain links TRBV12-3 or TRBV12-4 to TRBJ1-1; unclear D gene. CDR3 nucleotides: TGTGCCAGCAATCCCAGTGGAGTGGACACTGAAGCTTTCTTT. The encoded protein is CASNPSGVDTEAFF.